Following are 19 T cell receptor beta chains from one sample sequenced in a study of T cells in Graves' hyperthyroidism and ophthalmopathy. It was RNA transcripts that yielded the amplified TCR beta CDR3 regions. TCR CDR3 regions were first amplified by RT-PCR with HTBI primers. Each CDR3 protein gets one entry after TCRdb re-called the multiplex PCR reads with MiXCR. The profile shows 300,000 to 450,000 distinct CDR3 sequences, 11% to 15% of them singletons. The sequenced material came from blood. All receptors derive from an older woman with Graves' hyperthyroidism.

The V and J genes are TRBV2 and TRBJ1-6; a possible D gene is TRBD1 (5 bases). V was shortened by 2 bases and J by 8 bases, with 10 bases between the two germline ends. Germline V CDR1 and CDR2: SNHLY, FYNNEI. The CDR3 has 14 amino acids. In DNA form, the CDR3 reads TGTGCCAGCAGTGAACTCAGGGTTGATTCACCCCTCCACTTT. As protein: CASSELRVDSPLHF.

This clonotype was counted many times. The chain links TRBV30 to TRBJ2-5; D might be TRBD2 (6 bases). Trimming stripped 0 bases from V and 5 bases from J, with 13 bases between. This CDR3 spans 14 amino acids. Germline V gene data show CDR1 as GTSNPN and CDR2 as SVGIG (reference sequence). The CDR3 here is CAWSVGGAGETQYF. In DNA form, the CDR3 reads TGTGCCTGGAGTGTTGGAGGGGCAGGCGAGACCCAGTACTTC.

CDR3 in DNA: TGTGCCAGCAGCTTAGGCAGCTTTGGCCGTCCCTCCTACGAGCAGTACTTC. Encoded protein: CASSLGSFGRPSYEQYF. The chain carries TRBV7-2 and TRBJ2-7; D gene unclear. V lost 1 base and J lost 0, with 16 bases in between. Germline V gene lookup returns CDR1 SGHTA and CDR2 FQGNSA. This CDR3 has 17 residues.

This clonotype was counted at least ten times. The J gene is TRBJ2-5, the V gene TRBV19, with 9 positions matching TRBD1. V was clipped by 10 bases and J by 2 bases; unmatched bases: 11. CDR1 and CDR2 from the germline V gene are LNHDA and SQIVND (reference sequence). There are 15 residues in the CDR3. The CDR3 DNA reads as TGTGCCACAACGGAAACAGGGGGCATGCAAGAGACCCAGTACTTC. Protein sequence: CATTETGGMQETQYF. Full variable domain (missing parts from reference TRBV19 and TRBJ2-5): DGGITQSPKYLFRKEGQNVTLSCEQNLNHDAMYWYRQDPGQGLRLIYYSQIVNDFQKGDIAEGYSVSREKKESFPLTVTSAQKNPTAFYLCATTETGGMQETQYFGPGTRLLVL.

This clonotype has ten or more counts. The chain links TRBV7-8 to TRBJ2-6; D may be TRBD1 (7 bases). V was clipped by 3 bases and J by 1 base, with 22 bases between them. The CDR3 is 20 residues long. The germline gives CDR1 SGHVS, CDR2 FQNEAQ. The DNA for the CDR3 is TGTGCCAGCAGCTTGGAAGGACAGGCTTGGGGACTGTCTGGGGCCAACGTCCTGACTTTC. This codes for CASSLEGQAWGLSGANVLTF.

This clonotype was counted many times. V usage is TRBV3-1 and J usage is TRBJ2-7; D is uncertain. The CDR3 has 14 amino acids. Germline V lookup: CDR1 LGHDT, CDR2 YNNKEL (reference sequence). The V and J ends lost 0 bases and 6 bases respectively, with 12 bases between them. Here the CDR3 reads CASSQDPRPVEQYF. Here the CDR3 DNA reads TGTGCCAGCAGCCAAGATCCCAGACCTGTCGAGCAGTACTTC.

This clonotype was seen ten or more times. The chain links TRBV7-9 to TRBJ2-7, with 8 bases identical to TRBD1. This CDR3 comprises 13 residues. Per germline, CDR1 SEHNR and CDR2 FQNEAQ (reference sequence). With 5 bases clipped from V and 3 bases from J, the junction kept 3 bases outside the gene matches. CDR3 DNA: TGTGCCAGCAGCCCCGGGACAGGCTACGAGCAGTACTTC. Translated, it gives CASSPGTGYEQYF.

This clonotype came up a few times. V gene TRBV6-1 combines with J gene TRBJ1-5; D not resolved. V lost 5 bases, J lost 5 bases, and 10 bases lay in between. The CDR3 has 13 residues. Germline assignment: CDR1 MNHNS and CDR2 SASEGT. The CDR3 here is CASSFAPDQPQHF. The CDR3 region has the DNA TGTGCCAGCAGTTTCGCGCCCGATCAGCCCCAGCATTTT.

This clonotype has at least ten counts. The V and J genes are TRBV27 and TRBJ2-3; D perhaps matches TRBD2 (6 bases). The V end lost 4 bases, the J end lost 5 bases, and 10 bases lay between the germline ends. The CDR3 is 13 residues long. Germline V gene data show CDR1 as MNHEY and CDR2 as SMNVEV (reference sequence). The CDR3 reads CASSYGRGDTQYF. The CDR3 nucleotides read TGTGCCAGCAGTTACGGGCGGGGAGATACGCAGTATTTT.

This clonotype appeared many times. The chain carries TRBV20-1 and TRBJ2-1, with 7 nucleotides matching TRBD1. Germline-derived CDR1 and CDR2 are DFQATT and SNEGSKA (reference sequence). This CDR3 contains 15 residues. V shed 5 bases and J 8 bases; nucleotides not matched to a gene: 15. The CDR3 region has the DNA TGCAGTGCTTTTAGTCCGAGACAGGGTGACTATGAGCAGTTCTTC. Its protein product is CSAFSPRQGDYEQFF.

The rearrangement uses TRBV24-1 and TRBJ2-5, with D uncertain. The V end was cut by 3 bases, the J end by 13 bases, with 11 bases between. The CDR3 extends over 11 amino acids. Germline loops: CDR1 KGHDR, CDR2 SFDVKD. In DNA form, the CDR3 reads TGTGCCACCAGTGATGGTTTCTTTTGGTACTTC. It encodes CATSDGFFWYF.

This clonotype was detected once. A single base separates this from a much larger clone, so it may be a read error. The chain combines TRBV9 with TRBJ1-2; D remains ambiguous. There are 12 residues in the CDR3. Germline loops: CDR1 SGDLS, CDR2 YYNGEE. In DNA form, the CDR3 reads TGTGCCGGCAGCGTAGCTAACTATGGCTACACCTTC. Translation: CAGSVANYGYTF.

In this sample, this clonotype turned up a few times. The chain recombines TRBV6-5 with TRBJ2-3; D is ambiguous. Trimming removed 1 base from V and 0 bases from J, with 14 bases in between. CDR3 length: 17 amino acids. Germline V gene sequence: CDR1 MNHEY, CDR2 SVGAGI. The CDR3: CASSYLGRETSTDTQYF. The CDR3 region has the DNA TGTGCCAGCAGTTACTTGGGCCGAGAGACTAGCACAGATACGCAGTATTTT.

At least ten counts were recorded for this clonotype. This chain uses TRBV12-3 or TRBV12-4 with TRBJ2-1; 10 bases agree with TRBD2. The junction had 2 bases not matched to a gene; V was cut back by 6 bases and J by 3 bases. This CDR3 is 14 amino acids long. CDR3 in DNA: TGTGCCAGCAGGATAGCGGGAGGCTACAATGAGCAGTTCTTC. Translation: CASRIAGGYNEQFF.

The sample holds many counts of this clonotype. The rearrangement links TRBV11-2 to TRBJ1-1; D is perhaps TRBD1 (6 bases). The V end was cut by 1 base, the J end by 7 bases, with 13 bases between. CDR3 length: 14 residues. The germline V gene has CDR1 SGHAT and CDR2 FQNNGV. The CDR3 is CASSLVQGNGEAFF. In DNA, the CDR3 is TGTGCCAGCAGCTTAGTACAGGGAAACGGTGAAGCTTTCTTT.

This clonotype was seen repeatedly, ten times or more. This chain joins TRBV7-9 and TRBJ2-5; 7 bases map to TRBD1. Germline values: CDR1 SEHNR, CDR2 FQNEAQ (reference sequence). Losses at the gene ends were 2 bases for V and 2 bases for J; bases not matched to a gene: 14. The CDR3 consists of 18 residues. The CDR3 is CASSLSRFRTGRQETQYF. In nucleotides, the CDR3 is TGTGCCAGCAGCTTATCTCGCTTCCGGACAGGACGACAAGAGACCCAGTACTTC.

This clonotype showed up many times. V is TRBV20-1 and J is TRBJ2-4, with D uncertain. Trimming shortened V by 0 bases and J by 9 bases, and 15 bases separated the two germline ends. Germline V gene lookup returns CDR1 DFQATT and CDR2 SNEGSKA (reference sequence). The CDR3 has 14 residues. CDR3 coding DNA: TGCAGTGCTAGAGATGTGACAATTTCCGGCATTCAGTACTTC. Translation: CSARDVTISGIQYF.

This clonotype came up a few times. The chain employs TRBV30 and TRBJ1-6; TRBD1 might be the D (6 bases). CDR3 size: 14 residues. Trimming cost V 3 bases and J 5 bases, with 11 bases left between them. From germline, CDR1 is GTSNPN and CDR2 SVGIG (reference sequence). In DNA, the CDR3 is TGTGCCTGGAGCCAGGGGTTAAATAATTCACCCCTCCACTTT. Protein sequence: CAWSQGLNNSPLHF.

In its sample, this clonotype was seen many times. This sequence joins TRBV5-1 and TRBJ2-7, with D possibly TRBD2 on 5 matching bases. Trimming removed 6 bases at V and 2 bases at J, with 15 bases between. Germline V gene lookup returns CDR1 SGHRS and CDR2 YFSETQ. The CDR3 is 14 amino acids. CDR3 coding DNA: TGCGCCAGCAACGGCGGGTTTGGGGCCTACGAGCAGTACTTC. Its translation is CASNGGFGAYEQYF.